This T cell receptor beta chain was obtained from a study of T cell changes during pregnancy in multiple sclerosis (dated by TCRdb to 2018 to 2020). Some background on the complete study: In women with multiple sclerosis, the researchers looked at how the T cell repertoire shifted as pregnancy progressed.

The germline V gene encodes CDR1 MNHEY and CDR2 SMNVEV (reference sequence). Cut back by 2 bases and 3 bases, the V and J ends lie 17 bases apart. The CDR3 has 16 amino acids, counting the end cysteine and phenylalanine. Only the CDR3 part of the read is kept: 48 bases, read in frame from the first base. Details on this clone: Its antigen is not yet known. No qualities accompany the bases; no much larger clone lies one base away.

Library preparation employed the immunoSEQ multiplex PCR assay. Held by TCRdb, this immuneACCESS table contains in-frame sequences only and omits some clones. Under half of the omission traces to an unresolved V gene where checked; the cause of the rest is unknown. Within this sample are just under 65,000 clones, with about 96% of them counted one time only. 2% to 2.5% of the sample lies in the top ten. The chain is made from TRBV27 and TRBJ2-7, with the D gene not clear enough to name. This TCR came from a female donor with multiple sclerosis, enrolled in a pregnancy study. Sequences were derived from CD8+ T cells from peripheral blood mononuclear cells, sampled after pregnancy. Here is the DNA: TGTGCCAGCAGTTTAGGGCGCCCTGGCCCGTACTACGAGCAGTACTTC. It is translated as CASSLGRPGPYYEQYF.